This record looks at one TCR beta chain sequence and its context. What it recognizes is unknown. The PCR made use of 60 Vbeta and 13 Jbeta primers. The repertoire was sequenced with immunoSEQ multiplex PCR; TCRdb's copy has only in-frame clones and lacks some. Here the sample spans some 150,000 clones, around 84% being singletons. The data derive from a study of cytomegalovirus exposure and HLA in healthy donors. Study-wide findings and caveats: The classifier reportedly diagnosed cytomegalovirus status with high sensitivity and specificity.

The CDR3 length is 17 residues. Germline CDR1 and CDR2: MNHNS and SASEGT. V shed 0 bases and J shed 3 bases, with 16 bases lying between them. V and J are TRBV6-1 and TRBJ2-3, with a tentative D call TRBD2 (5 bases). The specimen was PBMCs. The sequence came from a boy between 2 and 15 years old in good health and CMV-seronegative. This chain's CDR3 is CASSEAEPGEFTDTQYF. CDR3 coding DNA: TGTGCCAGCAGTGAAGCCGAGCCCGGGGAGTTTACAGATACGCAGTATTTT.